The source of this T cell receptor (beta chain) is a study of control samples from healthy donors and cancer patients. Libraries were prepared by immunoSEQ multiplex PCR; TCRdb keeps only in-frame clonotypes and omits some of them. This table holds approximately 30,000 clones, around nine tenths found once. This CDR3 region has 14 residues. V lost 10 bases, J lost 2 bases, and 18 bases lay in between. CDR1 is MDHEN and CDR2 is SYDVKM in the germline V gene. This chain connects TRBV28 to TRBJ2-7, with D tentatively TRBD2 (6 bases). The TCR sequence derives from a woman between 40 and 50 years old with lung cancer. Material: PBMCs. CDR3 protein: CAIMRGGGPYEQYF. In DNA form, the CDR3 reads TGTGCCATAATGCGGGGTGGGGGTCCCTACGAGCAGTACTTC. Looking up the rest from reference TRBV28 and TRBJ2-7 gives the full variable domain: DVKVTQSSRYLVKRTGEKVFLECVQDMDHENMFWYRQDPGLGLRLIYFSYDVKMKEKGDIPEGYSVSREKKERFSLILESASTNQTSMYLCAIMRGGGPYEQYFGPGTRLTVT.